Reported below is one T cell receptor (beta chain). This CDR3 contains 15 residues. CDR1 SNHLY and CDR2 FYNNEI come from the germline V gene. Trimming at V came to 6 bases and at J to 5 bases, leaving 8 bases not matched to a gene. The data belong to a study of low-dose radiotherapy and immunotherapy resistance in tumors. Overall study context: Treatment of Cohort 1 consisted of 0.5 Gy per fraction every 2 weeks, adding up to 6.5 Gy. Oral aspirin at 300 mg was taken daily by patients for four cycles, beginning on cycle 1 day 1.

Indicated time point: after trial treatment. Specified treatment: LDRT plus nivolumab, ipilimumab, low-dose cyclophosphamide and aspirin (RACIN trial). Along with nivolumab and ipilimumab, donors received aspirin, low-dose cyclophosphamide and low-dose radiotherapy. Primers used for first-strand cDNA, a TRAV- and TRBV-specific set, covered both alpha and beta chains. TCR amplification involved about 21 PCR cycles with a constant-region primer and V-primer adapter. mRNA that had been isolated underwent amplification through in vitro transcription. Each CDR3 protein is one row after TCRdb ran MiXCR on the reads. The sample holds roughly 100,000 distinct CDR3 sequences, 20% seen once.

The chain is built from TRBV2 and TRBJ2-1, with TRBD1 matching over 9 bases. This sequence was found in a male donor with prostate cancer. The sample consisted of PBMCs, taken after low-dose radiotherapy plus immunotherapy. The CDR3 coding sequence is TGTGCCAGCAGCACCGGGACAGGGCGGGACAATGAGCAGTTCTTC. The encoded protein is CASSTGTGRDNEQFF. The full variable domain, its missing parts supplied by reference TRBV2 and TRBJ2-1, is EPEVTQTPSHQVTQMGQEVILRCVPISNHLYFYWYRQILGQKVEFLVSFYNNEISEKSEIFDDQFSVERPDGSNFTLKIRSTKLEDSAMYFCASSTGTGRDNEQFFGPGTRLTVL.